This entry describes one T cell receptor (beta chain). The data stem from a study of blood T cell repertoires in COVID-19. Study-wide background: Researchers got acute and convalescent COVID-19 samples from the United States, Italy and Spain. Sources were T cells, B-cell-depleted T cells, or PBMCs; the material itself was cDNA or gDNA.

How the authors handled the data: Amplification of reference gene primers was used by the study to estimate nucleated cell counts. Clones were read by immunoSEQ multiplex PCR, and TCRdb kept only the in-frame ones, dropping some. V and J calls and clone size follow that table, whereas D and trimming were derived from the DNA. The sample lists about 62,000 clones; roughly 89% were seen once. The source is a woman older than 75 with acute or convalescent COVID-19. Sequenced input: peripheral blood.

In DNA, the CDR3 is TGTGCCAGCAGCTACCTCGGAGATACGCAGTATTTT. Translation: CASSYLGDTQYF. The chain combines TRBV7-2 with TRBJ2-3; the D is unclear. The CDR3 contains 12 residues. Germline V gene data show CDR1 as SGHTA and CDR2 as FQGNSA. The V end lost 4 bases, the J end lost 5 bases, and 7 bases lay between the germline ends.